The 16 T cell receptor beta chains given below trace back to one sample, sequenced in a study of CD8 T cells in ankylosing spondylitis. TCRdb fed the 5' RACE reads into MiXCR, producing one record per CDR3 protein. The data show approximately 300,000 distinct CDR3 sequences, roughly 20% seen once. Sequencing used blood, either unsorted or a sorted T cell fraction (not recorded which). The source of these receptors is a male donor with ankylosing spondylitis or in good health (not recorded which).

This clonotype appeared a few times. The rearrangement joins TRBV5-5 to TRBJ2-3; D is ambiguous. The DNA matches TRBJ1-5 better at its end, which makes the J call doubtful. Germline loops: CDR1 SGHKS, CDR2 YYEKEE (reference sequence). CDR3 length: 14 amino acids. CDR3 loop: CASSLDLATDTQHF. The CDR3 DNA sequence: TGTGCCAGCAGCTTGGATCTCGCAACAGATACGCAGCATTTT.

This clonotype was seen a handful of times. The rearrangement links TRBV12-3 or TRBV12-4 to TRBJ1-1, with D uncertain. V was pared by 4 bases and J by 4 bases, with 13 bases between. This CDR3 is 14 amino acids long. Written as DNA, the CDR3 is TGTGCCAGCAGTTCCCGGGGATTGGGCACTGAAGCTTTCTTT. Amino acids: CASSSRGLGTEAFF.

The chain recombines TRBV5-6 with TRBJ2-1; D is ambiguous. With 4 bases removed from V and 5 bases from J, the gap between germline ends came to 7 bases. The CDR3 totals 12 residues. Per germline, CDR1 SGHDT and CDR2 YYEEEE. CDR3 loop: CASSLFNNEQFF. The DNA of the CDR3 is TGTGCCAGCAGCCTTTTTAACAATGAGCAGTTCTTC.

Only a few counts were recorded for this clonotype. The chain uses TRBV28 and TRBJ2-7; D may be TRBD2 (5 bases). Trimming stripped 10 bases from V and 3 bases from J, with 13 bases between. The CDR3 is made up of 12 amino acids. Germline-derived CDR1 and CDR2 are MDHEN and SYDVKM. In DNA, the CDR3 is TGTGCCACCCAAACTAGTTTCTACGAGCAGTACGTC. This sequence encodes CATQTSFYEQYV.

This clonotype was seen many times. The CDR3 coding sequence is TGCAGCGCCCCGGGGGGAGGTGAGACCCAGTACTTC. Translation gives CSAPGGGETQYF. The rearrangement uses TRBV29-1 and TRBJ2-5; TRBD2 matches 7 bases. The germline gives CDR1 SQVTM, CDR2 ANQGSEA. The junction had 7 bases not matched to a gene; V was cut back by 7 bases and J by 5 bases. The CDR3 length is 12 residues.

This clonotype has only a few counts. The gene calls are TRBV5-1 and TRBJ2-3, with no clear D. Germline loops: CDR1 SGHRS, CDR2 YFSETQ. The CDR3 spans 14 residues. V was cut by 2 bases and J by 0 bases, with 7 bases left in between. The chain's CDR3 is CASSFGPSTDTQYF. DNA for the CDR3: TGCGCCAGCAGCTTCGGCCCTAGCACAGATACGCAGTATTTT.

This clonotype was observed at least ten times. The genes are TRBV10-3 and TRBJ2-3, with D possibly TRBD2 on 5 matching bases. CDR1 and CDR2 (germline): ENHRY, SYGVKD. The CDR3 runs 12 residues. V lost 8 bases and J lost 3, with 9 bases in between. CDR3 residues: CAIRGSTDTQYF. DNA of the CDR3: TGTGCCATCCGAGGGTCAACAGATACGCAGTATTTT.

This clonotype was recorded at least ten times. J is TRBJ2-1 and V is TRBV12-3 or TRBV12-4; the match to TRBD1 covers 7 bases. This CDR3 contains 13 residues. Trimming took 9 bases from V and 6 from J; bases not matched to a gene: 8. The CDR3 loop is CASNRQGGNEQFF. The CDR3 DNA reads as TGTGCCAGTAATCGACAGGGCGGCAATGAGCAGTTCTTC.

The chain recombines TRBV12-3 or TRBV12-4 with TRBJ1-4; D gene uncertain. This CDR3 region has 14 residues. The V end lost 1 base, the J end lost 0 bases, and 3 bases lay between the germline ends. CDR3 DNA: TGTGCCAGCAGTTTAGTCTCAACTAATGAAAAACTGTTTTTT. Residues: CASSLVSTNEKLFF.

This clonotype has more than one count but fewer than ten. The rearrangement joins TRBV5-1 to TRBJ2-3, with 10 positions matching TRBD2. After removal of 3 bases from V and 6 bases from J, the junction contained 10 bases not matched to a gene. The CDR3 is 16 residues long. Per germline, CDR1 SGHRS and CDR2 YFSETQ. The chain's CDR3 is CASSSLLAGSGDTQYF. The CDR3 DNA follows: TGCGCCAGCAGCTCCCTACTAGCGGGGTCGGGTGATACGCAGTATTTT.

This clonotype was counted only a few times. The chain recombines TRBV20-1 with TRBJ2-1, with TRBD2 identical over 9 bases. Unmatched junction bases numbered 10, after V lost 6 bases and J lost 4 bases. Per the germline V gene, CDR1 is DFQATT and CDR2 is SNEGSKA (reference sequence). This CDR3 is built from 15 residues. The CDR3 DNA is TGCAGTGCCCCCAACCTAGCGGGACTGTACAATGAGCAGTTCTTC. Its translation: CSAPNLAGLYNEQFF.

This clonotype was counted only a few times. The V and J genes are TRBV27 and TRBJ2-4, with 7 bases matching TRBD2. V lost 2 bases to trimming and J lost 3 bases; unmatched junction nucleotides: 10. Germline CDR1 and CDR2: MNHEY and SMNVEV (reference sequence). The CDR3 extends over 17 amino acids. CDR3 protein: CASSLAPTSKDKNIQYF. CDR3 nucleotides: TGTGCCAGCAGTTTAGCCCCGACTAGCAAGGACAAAAACATTCAGTACTTC.

This clonotype was counted only a few times. The chain links TRBV5-1 to TRBJ1-1, with 8 positions matching TRBD1. The CDR3 has 13 residues. Trimming took 6 bases from V and 8 from J; bases not matched to a gene: 9. Per the germline V gene, CDR1 is SGHRS and CDR2 is YFSETQ. CDR3 sequence reads: CASKVLGTGEAFF. The DNA of the CDR3 is TGCGCCAGCAAGGTGCTGGGGACAGGAGAAGCTTTCTTT.

The V and J genes are TRBV28 and TRBJ2-1, with D tentatively TRBD2 (5 bases). This CDR3 contains 18 residues. V dropped 5 bases and J dropped 0 bases, with 20 bases sitting between them. In germline, CDR1 is MDHEN, CDR2 SYDVKM. The CDR3 protein is CASSPQTGLSGSYNEQFF. In DNA, the CDR3 is TGTGCCAGCAGTCCGCAGACTGGGTTGAGCGGCTCCTACAATGAGCAGTTCTTC.

This clonotype was seen a few times. The chain uses TRBV3-1 and TRBJ2-3; 10 bases agree with TRBD1. The CDR3 spans 16 residues. Unmatched junction bases numbered 10, after V lost 2 bases and J lost 8 bases. From germline, CDR1 is LGHDT and CDR2 YNNKEL (reference sequence). The CDR3 coding sequence is TGTGCCAGCAGCCAACAAGACAGGGGGCCCGGGAGTACGCAGTATTTT. Amino acids: CASSQQDRGPGSTQYF.

CDR3: CASQKLAGGADTQYF. The CDR3, as DNA: TGTGCCAGCCAAAAACTAGCGGGAGGGGCAGATACGCAGTATTTT. The chain combines TRBV6-1 with TRBJ2-3; 13 bases are shared with TRBD2. This CDR3 has 15 amino acids. The germline CDR1 and CDR2 sequences are MNHNS and SASEGT. After removal of 8 bases from V and 4 bases from J, the junction contained 6 bases not matched to a gene.